A selection of T cell receptor beta chains follows, all from one sample in a study of shared clonotypes between healthy human individuals. The protocol was immunoSEQ multiplex PCR, while the TCRdb copy is restricted to in-frame clones and leaves out a portion. Altogether under 750,000 clones are present, 72% being singletons, with the ten largest covering approximately 2%. The source material was memory CD4+ T cells sorted from blood. Every receptor here comes from a woman aged 25 to 45 in good health. Both conserved end residues are part of each CDR3. D genes are given only for firm matches. Part of the rows lack a size; the others show once, few, many or a class for expanded clones.

J	D	V	size	DNA	CDR3
TRBJ2-2	.	TRBV30	.	TGTGCCTGCCGTCCCGGGACAACCGGGGAGCTGTTTTTT	CACRPGTTGELFF
TRBJ1-5	.	TRBV6-5	.	TGTGCCAGCAGTGAACAGGGACTTCAGCCCCAGCATTTT	CASSEQGLQPQHF
TRBJ2-2	.	TRBV29-1	once	TGCAGCGTTGGGGCGGCGGCGGGCGGGGAGCTGTTTTTT	CSVGAAAGGELFF
TRBJ1-2	.	TRBV10-3	once	TGTGCCATCAGTGGAGACGGGACCGAGTGGATATACACCTTC	CAISGDGTEWIYTF
TRBJ2-5	.	TRBV7-6	.	TGTGCCAGCAGCTTATCTCCAGCGGCATTACAAGAGACCCAGTACTTC	CASSLSPAALQETQYF
TRBJ2-1	.	TRBV28	.	TGTGCCAGCAGTTCCCTGATGGGCTCCTACAATGAGCAGTTCTTC	CASSSLMGSYNEQFF
TRBJ2-7	TRBD1	TRBV19	.	TGTGCCAGTAGTGACAGGGGATCCTACGAGCAGTACTTC	CASSDRGSYEQYF
TRBJ1-1	TRBD1	TRBV5-1	.	TGCGCCAGCAGCCCGTGGACAGGGACGAACACTGAAGCTTTCTTT	CASSPWTGTNTEAFF
TRBJ2-2	.	TRBV28	.	TGTGCCACCGGACAGATGTCGAACACCGGGGAGCTGTTTTTT	CATGQMSNTGELFF
TRBJ1-1	.	TRBV18	.	TGTGCCAGCTCACCACTCTCGCTGGGGGCGAACACTGAAGCTTTCTTT	CASSPLSLGANTEAFF
TRBJ1-5	TRBD1	TRBV2	.	TGTGCCAGCACCGAGGACAGGGTTCAGCCCCAGCATTTT	CASTEDRVQPQHF
TRBJ2-7	.	TRBV2	few	TGTGCCAGCAGTGAAGGGGCAGGGAAGGCCTACGAGCAGTACTTC	CASSEGAGKAYEQYF
TRBJ2-3	TRBD2	TRBV5-8	.	TGTGCCAGCAGCCAAGGAAGCGGGAGGACTAGCACAGATACGCAGTATTTT	CASSQGSGRTSTDTQYF
TRBJ2-2	TRBD1	TRBV15	few	TGTGCCACCAGCGTCCAGGGGGCGTTGGACACCGGGGAGCTGTTTTTT	CATSVQGALDTGELFF
TRBJ2-5	TRBD2	TRBV27	.	TGTGCCAGCAGCTTTCGGGAGGGGGAGACCCAGTACTTC	CASSFREGETQYF
TRBJ2-3	.	TRBV7-8	.	TGTGCCAGCAGCTTAAACCGTCGCACAGATACGCAGTATTTT	CASSLNRRTDTQYF
TRBJ2-5	TRBD2	TRBV6-5	.	TGTGCCAGCAGCAAGGGACTATTTGAAATTGAGACCCAGTACTTC	CASSKGLFEIETQYF
TRBJ2-3	.	TRBV28	.	TGTGCCTCTCAAAGGGCGGGGCCCACAGATACGCAGTATTTT	CASQRAGPTDTQYF
TRBJ2-4	.	TRBV5-1	.	TGCGCCAGCAGCCCACTTACAGAAAACATTCAGTACTTC	CASSPLTENIQYF
TRBJ2-2	TRBD2	TRBV5-1	.	TGCGCCAGCGCCCTACCGGGGGGGAACACCGGGGAGCTGTTTTTT	CASALPGGNTGELFF
TRBJ2-3	TRBD2	TRBV2	.	TGTGCCAGCAGTGCCTCGCCTAGCGGCTCCACAGATACGCAGTATTTT	CASSASPSGSTDTQYF
TRBJ1-2	.	TRBV19	.	TGTGCCAGTAGTCCCCTAATTAATACAGGGAGGATAAACTATGGCTACACCTTC	CASSPLINTGRINYGYTF
TRBJ2-7	.	TRBV19	.	TGTGCCAGTAGTCCCAGACACGGGAACTACGAGCAGTACTTC	CASSPRHGNYEQYF
TRBJ1-2	.	TRBV18	.	TGTGCCAGCTCACCACCGAAGGCAGGGGATGGCTACACCTTC	CASSPPKAGDGYTF
TRBJ2-3	TRBD2	TRBV5-1	.	TGCGCCAGCAGGATAGCGGGAGACCCCACAGATACGCAGTATTTT	CASRIAGDPTDTQYF
TRBJ2-7	.	TRBV5-4	.	TGTGCCAGCAGCTTGTTGGAGGGACCCTACGAGCAGTACTTC	CASSLLEGPYEQYF
TRBJ2-1	TRBD1	TRBV12-5	.	TGTGCTAGTGGTTTGAGTCTGGGACAGGGAGCTTACAATGAGCAGTTCTTC	CASGLSLGQGAYNEQFF
TRBJ2-2	.	TRBV7-9	.	TGTGCCAGCAGCTTAGCATATGGAGGAACAGGTGACACCGGGGAGCTGTTTTTT	CASSLAYGGTGDTGELFF
TRBJ1-5	.	TRBV6-1	.	TGTGCCAGCAGGGACCCTATGCAGCCCCAGCATTTT	CASRDPMQPQHF
TRBJ2-1	TRBD1	TRBV11-2	.	TGTGCCAGCAGCTCCTCTTTCACAGGGGTCAATGAGCAGTTCTTC	CASSSSFTGVNEQFF
TRBJ2-3	TRBD2	TRBV2	.	TGTGCCAGCAGTGGGCTAGCGGGAGGATTCACAGATACGCAGTATTTT	CASSGLAGGFTDTQYF
TRBJ1-1	.	TRBV5-6	.	TGTGCCAGCAGCTTTACGAGAGGGAGCACTGAAGCTTTCTTT	CASSFTRGSTEAFF
TRBJ2-2	.	TRBV7-2	.	TGTGCCAGCAGCTTATATCGGCAGGTAGCCGCCGGGGAGCTGTTTTTT	CASSLYRQVAAGELFF
TRBJ2-1	TRBD2	TRBV7-2	.	TGTGCCAGCAGCTTCCAGCGGGATTCCTACAATGAGCAGTTCTTC	CASSFQRDSYNEQFF
TRBJ2-3	.	TRBV5-1	few	TGCGCCAGCAGCCCCCTCGGGACTAGCACAGATACGCAGTATTTT	CASSPLGTSTDTQYF
TRBJ2-3	.	TRBV25-1	.	TGTGCCAGCTCTGGTGGGCCCAGCACAGATACGCAGTATTTT	CASSGGPSTDTQYF
TRBJ2-1	.	TRBV29-1	.	TGCAGCGTTGAAAACCCCGGCTGGGGTGAGCAGTTCTTC	CSVENPGWGEQFF
TRBJ2-3	.	TRBV4-1	.	TGCGCCAGCAGCCTCGCCATGGATACGCAGTATTTT	CASSLAMDTQYF
TRBJ2-1	.	TRBV15	.	TGTGCCACCAGCAGTCGACAGGGGACTAACAATGAGCAGTTCTTC	CATSSRQGTNNEQFF
TRBJ2-1	TRBD2	TRBV5-1	few	TGCGCCAGCAGCCAGACTAGCGGGAGGGCCGAGGATGAGCAGTTCTTC	CASSQTSGRAEDEQFF